This T cell receptor (beta chain) originates from a study of shared clonotypes between healthy human individuals. Using immunoSEQ multiplex PCR, the repertoire was profiled, and TCRdb retains in-frame clones only, with some absent. The sample holds around 2.3 million clones, approximately 94% seen once. Trimming stripped 0 bases from V and 2 bases from J, with 4 bases between. Germline V CDR1 and CDR2: SQVTM, ANQGSEA. The CDR3 contains 12 residues. Worth noting for this clone: Other nucleotide sequences from this sample produce the same CDR3.

The sequenced material came from naive CD4+ T cells sorted from blood. This sample's subset: CD45RA+ positively selected. The chain uses TRBV29-1 and TRBJ1-2; D is undetermined. This TCR derives from a young man in good health. The CDR3 DNA is TGCAGCGTTGAAGATCGAAACTATGGCTACACCTTC. As protein: CSVEDRNYGYTF.